Following are 26 T cell receptor beta chains from one sample sequenced in a study of blood T cell repertoires in COVID-19. The protocol was immunoSEQ multiplex PCR, while the TCRdb copy is restricted to in-frame clones and leaves out a portion. The sample records over 150,000 clones, roughly 84% being singletons. Sequencing input: peripheral blood. The receptors here all came from a woman in her sixties with COVID-19, enrolled during active disease.

The chain is built from TRBV3-1 (or the pseudogene TRBV3-2) and TRBJ2-7; a possible D gene is TRBD2 (6 bases). Trimming stripped 5 bases from V and 2 bases from J, with 25 bases between. The CDR3 loop spans 18 amino acids. Per the germline V gene, CDR1 is LGHDT and CDR2 is YNNKEL (reference sequence). The CDR3 region has the DNA TGTGCCAGCAGCTTCTCCCTCCGGACACGCGGGATTACCTACGAGCAGTACTTC. As protein: CASSFSLRTRGITYEQYF.

V and J are TRBV7-3 and TRBJ2-1; 10 positions match TRBD2. Per the germline V gene, CDR1 is SGHTA and CDR2 is FQGTGA. CDR3 length: 15 residues. J gave up 6 bases and V 2 bases, and 4 bases lay outside the gene matches. As DNA, the CDR3 is TGTGCCAGCAGCTTATTTGCTAGCGGGAGCAATGAGCAGTTCTTC. It is translated as CASSLFASGSNEQFF.

The chain has TRBV7-9 and TRBJ1-1; possibly TRBD1 for D (5 bases). The length of the CDR3 is 13 residues. The V and J ends lost 4 bases and 8 bases respectively, with 14 bases between them. Germline loops: CDR1 SEHNR, CDR2 FQNEAQ (reference sequence). The CDR3 loop reads CASSSGSRQEAFF. The CDR3 DNA reads as TGTGCCAGCAGCTCTGGAAGTAGACAGGAAGCTTTCTTT.

V usage is TRBV7-3 and J usage is TRBJ1-5; no clear D. Trimming stripped 0 bases from V and 6 bases from J, with 6 bases between. The CDR3 runs to 13 residues. CDR1 and CDR2 (germline): SGHTA, FQGTGA. The CDR3 coding sequence is TGTGCCAGCAGCTTAACCCTCGGTCAGCCCCAGCATTTT. Protein: CASSLTLGQPQHF. Full variable domain (missing parts from reference TRBV7-3 and TRBJ1-5): GAGVSQTPSNKVTEKGKYVELRCDPISGHTALYWYRQSLGQGPEFLIYFQGTGAADDSGLPNDRFFAVRPEGSVSTLKIQRTERGDSAVYLCASSLTLGQPQHFGDGTRLSIL.

A note on this clone: Other DNA sequences in the same sample also yield this CDR3. The gene calls are TRBV18 and TRBJ2-2; perhaps TRBD1 as D (6 bases). Looked up from germline, CDR1 is KGHSH and CDR2 is LQKENI. The CDR3 is made up of 15 amino acids. Trimming stripped 2 bases from V and 0 bases from J, with 7 bases between. The CDR3 here is CASSPDRTNTGELFF. For the CDR3, the DNA is TGTGCCAGCTCACCAGACAGGACGAACACCGGGGAGCTGTTTTTT.

The chain joins TRBV5-4 to TRBJ1-5; a weak D match, TRBD1 (5 bases). The ends were cut back, 3 bases at V and 1 base at J, with 14 bases in the middle. The CDR3 runs 16 residues. Germline CDR1 and CDR2: SGHNT and YYREEE (reference sequence). The CDR3: CASSSGGGRSNQPQHF. CDR3 nucleotide sequence: TGTGCCAGCAGCTCTGGGGGGGGGAGAAGCAATCAGCCCCAGCATTTT.

This clone showed up just once. The rearrangement joins TRBV6-5 to TRBJ2-5; 7 bases map to TRBD1. Germline V lookup: CDR1 MNHEY, CDR2 SVGAGI. This CDR3 has 15 residues. V trimming: 4 bases; J trimming: 5 bases; junction bases outside the gene matches: 10. For the CDR3, the DNA is TGTGCCAGCAGTTCAAAGGGACAGAGGGGGGAGACCCAGTACTTC. Translated, it gives CASSSKGQRGETQYF.

The chain uses TRBV7-9 and TRBJ1-4; 7 bases are shared with TRBD1. CDR1 is SEHNR, CDR2 FQNEAQ, per germline (reference sequence). CDR3 length equals 17 residues. V lost 4 bases, J lost 4 bases, and 12 bases stayed unmatched. As DNA, the CDR3 is TGTGCCAGCAGCTCGGGACCCACCGGGACAGTTAATGAAAAACTGTTTTTT. It is translated as CASSSGPTGTVNEKLFF.

This clone was seen once. The V gene is TRBV7-2, the J gene TRBJ1-4; possibly TRBD1 for D (6 bases). The CDR3 extends over 13 amino acids. Between the trimmed V and J ends, which lost 6 bases and 7 bases, there was a span of 12 bases. The V gene's germline CDR1 is SGHTA and CDR2 FQGNSA. CDR3 in DNA: TGTGCCAGCAGACTAACAGGGAGTGAAAAACTGTTTTTT. The encoded protein is CASRLTGSEKLFF.

This clone was found once. The chain combines TRBV9 with TRBJ1-2, with 9 nucleotides matching TRBD1. This CDR3 comprises 15 residues. Per the germline V gene, CDR1 is SGDLS and CDR2 is YYNGEE. V gave up 2 bases and J gave up 0 bases; unmatched junction bases: 2. This CDR3 reads CASSVGTGPNYGYTF. In DNA form, the CDR3 reads TGTGCCAGCAGCGTCGGGACAGGGCCTAACTATGGCTACACCTTC.

For the CDR3, the DNA is TGTGCCAGCCATAGTGGGGGGGGCCAGCGCCACACTGAAGCTTTCTTT. Translation: CASHSGGGQRHTEAFF. J is TRBJ1-1 and V is TRBV6-6, with D perhaps TRBD1 (6 bases). Trimming cost V 8 bases and J 3 bases, with 22 bases left between them. The CDR3 extends over 16 amino acids. Germline lookup yields CDR1 MNHNY and CDR2 SVGAGI (reference sequence).

This clone appeared once. The gene calls are TRBV19 and TRBJ2-5, with 9 bases lining up with TRBD1. Trimming at V came to 3 bases and at J to 5 bases, leaving 19 bases not matched to a gene. Germline V gene sequence: CDR1 LNHDA, CDR2 SQIVND (reference sequence). The CDR3 has 19 amino acids. The DNA for the CDR3 is TGTGCCAGTAGTATCCACCTAAGGGACAGGGAACGGCAGGGGGAGACCCAGTACTTC. This translates into CASSIHLRDRERQGETQYF.

This clone was detected only a few times. This sequence joins TRBV6-5 and TRBJ1-1; perhaps TRBD1 as D (6 bases). Trimming pared 6 bases from V and 10 bases from J, leaving 21 bases between. In germline, CDR1 is MNHEY, CDR2 SVGAGI. The CDR3 runs 14 residues. In DNA, the CDR3 is TGTGCCAGCAGCCCCGATCAGATACAGGGAGCAGCTTTCTTT. Translated: CASSPDQIQGAAFF.

The chain links TRBV5-1 to TRBJ2-3, with D perhaps matching TRBD1 (6 bases). The CDR3 consists of 14 residues. The germline V and J ends were trimmed by 6 bases and 0 bases, with 11 bases remaining between them. The germline CDR1 and CDR2 sequences are SGHRS and YFSETQ. The CDR3 loop is CASTPQGSTDTQYF. The DNA for the CDR3 is TGCGCCAGCACCCCCCAGGGGAGCACAGATACGCAGTATTTT.

CDR3 region: CASSRSVNQPQHF. The CDR3 DNA reads TGTGCCAGCAGCAGGAGTGTCAATCAGCCCCAGCATTTT. The chain is built from TRBV5-4 and TRBJ1-5; D call uncertain. There are 13 residues in the CDR3. Germline lookup yields CDR1 SGHNT and CDR2 YYREEE (reference sequence). Trimming took off 4 bases at V and 3 bases at J, with 8 bases between the two ends.

The chain joins TRBV7-9 to TRBJ2-2, with TRBD2 identical over 9 bases. With V trimmed by 1 base and J by 2 bases, 2 bases remained unmatched. The CDR3 length is 16 residues. CDR1 is SEHNR and CDR2 is FQNEAQ in the germline V gene (reference sequence). The CDR3 coding sequence is TGTGCCAGCAGCTTAGGACTAGCGGTTAACACCGGGGAGCTGTTTTTT. It specifies CASSLGLAVNTGELFF.

This clone was recorded once. V gene TRBV4-1 combines with J gene TRBJ1-3, with TRBD1 as a possible D gene (5 bases). CDR1 is MGHRA, CDR2 YSYEKL, per germline. The V end was cut by 1 base, the J end by 2 bases, with 9 bases between. The CDR3 is 15 residues long. CDR3 amino acids: CASSQGRGAGNTIYF. In DNA form, the CDR3 reads TGCGCCAGCAGCCAAGGAAGGGGCGCTGGAAACACCATATATTTT.

The chain is built from TRBV9 and TRBJ1-1, with 10 nucleotides matching TRBD1. The V gene's germline CDR1 is SGDLS and CDR2 YYNGEE. The CDR3 covers 15 residues. The V gene end was trimmed by 0 bases and the J gene end by 7 bases; junction bases not matched to a gene: 6. CDR3 region: CASSVAGTGDFEAFF. The CDR3 DNA follows: TGTGCCAGCAGCGTAGCCGGGACAGGGGATTTTGAAGCTTTCTTT.

The gene calls are TRBV9 and TRBJ2-1, with D uncertain. The CDR3 consists of 18 residues. The germline V gene has CDR1 SGDLS and CDR2 YYNGEE. V lost 0 bases to trimming and J lost 7 bases, with 23 bases between them. For the CDR3, the DNA is TGTGCCAGCAGCGTAGCCTTGGCAGCCCCGTCTGGAGAGAATGAGCAGTTCTTC. Translation: CASSVALAAPSGENEQFF.

The chain couples TRBV7-8 to TRBJ2-7, with 8 bases identical to TRBD1. The CDR3 has 17 amino acids. After removal of 0 bases from V and 3 bases from J, the junction contained 10 bases not matched to a gene. In germline, CDR1 is SGHVS, CDR2 FQNEAQ. The CDR3 reads CASSLAPTGGNNYEQYV. CDR3 nucleotides: TGTGCCAGCAGCTTAGCCCCTACAGGGGGGAATAACTACGAGCAGTACGTC.

This clone was detected only a few times. The chain links TRBV6-1 to TRBJ1-5, with D maybe TRBD1 (5 bases). From germline, CDR1 is MNHNS and CDR2 SASEGT. CDR3 length: 18 residues. Trimming shortened V by 3 bases and J by 0 bases, and 18 bases separated the two germline ends. The CDR3 DNA sequence: TGTGCCAGCAGTGACGGGGGTACAGCGAGTTATAGCAATCAGCCCCAGCATTTT. Encoded protein: CASSDGGTASYSNQPQHF.

This clone was picked up one time. The genes are TRBV11-3 and TRBJ1-1; 7 bases align to TRBD1. Germline V gene data show CDR1 as SGHNT and CDR2 as YENEEA. The V and J ends lost 5 bases and 7 bases, in that order; junction bases with no gene match: 4. The CDR3 is made up of 12 amino acids. CDR3: CASSQGGSEAFF. Here the CDR3 DNA reads TGTGCCAGCAGCCAGGGGGGTAGTGAAGCTTTCTTT.

The table lists this clone with a few counts. The V call is TRBV23-1, the J call TRBJ2-7; 8 bases are a match to TRBD1. TRBV23-1 is assigned to the ORF class and has an uncertain function. V was clipped by 6 bases and J by 3 bases; unmatched bases: 4. This CDR3 is built from 13 residues. CDR3: CASRPDRDYEQYV. CDR3 coding DNA: TGCGCCAGCAGGCCGGACAGGGACTACGAGCAGTACGTC.

This sequence joins TRBV7-9 and TRBJ2-3; D is unclear. V lost 7 bases to trimming and J lost 0 bases, with 17 bases between them. The CDR3 runs 16 residues. Germline-derived CDR1 and CDR2 are SEHNR and FQNEAQ (reference sequence). The CDR3 protein is CASTPFSKTSTDTQYF. The CDR3 bases are TGTGCCAGCACCCCATTTAGCAAAACTAGCACAGATACGCAGTATTTT.

CDR3 region: CASSFQGWEQFF. The CDR3 coding sequence is TGTGCCAGCAGCTTCCAGGGGTGGGAGCAGTTCTTC. The rearrangement uses TRBV7-9 and TRBJ2-1; tentative D call: TRBD1 (6 bases). The CDR3 runs 12 residues. Germline V gene lookup returns CDR1 SEHNR and CDR2 FQNEAQ (reference sequence). V was cut by 3 bases and J by 10 bases, with 10 bases left in between.

The genes are TRBV9 and TRBJ2-3; TRBD2 agrees at 11 bases. CDR3 length: 16 residues. V trimming: 0 bases; J trimming: 5 bases; junction bases outside the gene matches: 5. Germline V lookup: CDR1 SGDLS, CDR2 YYNGEE. CDR3 sequence: CASSVEVAGGGDTQYF. CDR3 DNA: TGTGCCAGCAGCGTAGAGGTAGCGGGAGGGGGAGATACGCAGTATTTT.